This T cell receptor beta chain is drawn from a study of cytomegalovirus exposure and HLA in healthy donors. Study findings and constraints: When analyzed later, a missense DCLRE1C variant was found to be linked to TCR beta V- and J-gene trimming.

Primers for the PCR totalled 60 Vbeta and 13 Jbeta. In the study's own analysis: Per a later analysis, the number of unique TCR beta chains was roughly 87 million, of which 8.5 million to 11 million were shared. Assay: immunoSEQ multiplex PCR; the TCRdb copy retains only in-frame clones and omits some. From that table come the V and J calls and clone size; the DNA was used to work out D and trimming. The sample lists some 120,000 clones, more than 75% occurring once. From germline, CDR1 is LNHDA and CDR2 SQIVND (reference sequence). V lost 1 base and J 2 bases, leaving 12 bases between the germline ends. This CDR3 is 15 amino acids long. As regards this clone: Its specificity is unknown.

The sequencing sample was made of PBMCs. The rearrangement links TRBV19 to TRBJ2-7, with a weak D call TRBD2 (6 bases). The origin of this receptor is a woman aged 40 to 50 in good health and CMV-seropositive. The CDR3 spells CASSIGSGTPYEQYF. The CDR3 region has the DNA TGTGCCAGTAGTATAGGTTCCGGGACTCCCTACGAGCAGTACTTC.